This paragraph reports one T cell receptor beta chain. The CDR3 has 13 amino acids. CDR1 SGHRS and CDR2 YFSETQ come from the germline V gene. Trimming cost V 3 bases and J 7 bases, with 14 bases left between them. This specimen belongs to a study of technical replicates of blood from a handful of donors. Assay used: immunoSEQ multiplex PCR; TCRdb lists only in-frame clones, some missing. The sample carries 80,000 to 95,000 clones, 94% recorded once. Sequencing input: T cells isolated from PBMCs. The receptor comes from a human donor in good health. The chain combines TRBV5-1 with TRBJ2-7, with D perhaps matching TRBD2 (5 bases). The DNA for the CDR3 is TGCGCCAGCAGCTCCGGGCCGGGGTGGGAGCAGTACTTC. Protein sequence: CASSSGPGWEQYF.